A single sample gave rise to the 3 T cell receptor beta chains below, sequenced in a study of T cells in Graves' hyperthyroidism and ophthalmopathy. RNA transcripts served as the template for amplifying TCR beta CDR3 regions. The TCR CDR3 first-round RT-PCR relied on the HTBI primer set. TCRdb recomputed calls from the multiplex PCR reads with MiXCR, one row per CDR3 protein. Among around 390,000 distinct CDR3 sequences listed, about 15% were seen once. The sequenced sample consisted of blood. These receptors originate from a woman aged 30 to 39 with Graves' ophthalmopathy.

In its sample, this clonotype was seen many times. The chain combines TRBV6-5 with TRBJ1-2; D is possibly TRBD1 (6 bases). The CDR3 length is 14 residues. CDR1 and CDR2 (germline): MNHEY, SVGAGI. The germline V and J ends were trimmed by 2 bases and 7 bases, with 14 bases remaining between them. CDR3 DNA sequence: TGTGCCAGCAGTTACAGGACAGATTCTAGTGGCTACACCTTC. This sequence encodes CASSYRTDSSGYTF.

This clonotype was recorded many times. This chain uses TRBV20-1 with TRBJ2-7; 11 bases are shared with TRBD2. The V gene's germline CDR1 is DFQATT and CDR2 SNEGSKA (reference sequence). This CDR3 comprises 14 residues. With V trimmed by 5 bases and J by 7 bases, 10 bases remained unmatched. The CDR3 here is CSAFSGGASREQYF. The CDR3 DNA sequence: TGCAGTGCTTTTAGCGGGGGGGCTTCCCGGGAGCAGTACTTC.

This clonotype came up many times. The genes are TRBV7-2 and TRBJ2-5; D assignment may be TRBD1 or TRBD2 (5 bases each). Trimming shortened V by 8 bases and J by 3 bases, and 16 bases separated the two germline ends. Germline assignment: CDR1 SGHTA and CDR2 FQGNSA. The CDR3 totals 14 residues. The CDR3 sequence: CASFPLGVEETQYF. CDR3 DNA sequence: TGTGCCAGCTTTCCTTTGGGGGTGGAAGAGACCCAGTACTTC.